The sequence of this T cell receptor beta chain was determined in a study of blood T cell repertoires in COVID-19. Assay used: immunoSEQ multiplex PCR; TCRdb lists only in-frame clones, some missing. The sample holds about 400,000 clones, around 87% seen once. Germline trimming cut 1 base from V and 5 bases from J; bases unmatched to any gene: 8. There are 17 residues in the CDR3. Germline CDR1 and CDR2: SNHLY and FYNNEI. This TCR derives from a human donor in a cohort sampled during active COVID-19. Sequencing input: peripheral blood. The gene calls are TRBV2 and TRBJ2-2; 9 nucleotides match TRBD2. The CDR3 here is CASSEVPRGGETGELFF. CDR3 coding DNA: TGTGCCAGCAGTGAAGTCCCGCGGGGGGGAGAGACCGGGGAGCTGTTTTTT.